This T cell receptor beta chain appears in the sequencing data of a study of OX40 agonist ivuxolimab in advanced cancers. Findings and limits, study-wide: Within 6 weeks, CD4+ and CD8+ blood T cells expanded clonally at 0.1 to 3.0 mg/kg.

Autoimmune disease history or systemic immunosuppression barred patients. Between the trimmed V and J ends, which lost 1 base and 0 bases, there was a span of 12 bases. Germline values: CDR1 SNHLY, CDR2 FYNNEI. The CDR3 is made up of 16 amino acids. The repertoire was sequenced with immunoSEQ multiplex PCR; TCRdb's copy has only in-frame clones and lacks some. There are some 100,000 clones in the sample; 94% occur only once, and roughly 2.6% lies in the top ten. To note about this clone: Its cognate antigen is unknown.

The clonotype was recovered from an adult with an advanced solid tumor such as melanoma, head and neck, liver or kidney cancer. The chain employs TRBV2 and TRBJ2-5, with D perhaps TRBD1 (5 bases). Sequenced material: CD4+ or CD8+ T cells sorted from blood, taken in a trial of the OX40 agonist ivuxolimab. The CDR3 sequence: CASSEVVTGYQETQYF. DNA of the CDR3: TGTGCCAGCAGTGAAGTGGTTACAGGATACCAAGAGACCCAGTACTTC.